The rows below give T cell receptor beta chains drawn from one sample of a study of CD8 T cells in ankylosing spondylitis. TCRdb called the 5' RACE reads again in MiXCR, with one record for every CDR3 protein. The sample records 150,000 or so distinct CDR3 sequences, roughly a third being singletons. The sample was synovial fluid, either unsorted or a sorted T cell fraction (not recorded which). These receptors all come from a male donor with ankylosing spondylitis. Both conserved end residues are part of each CDR3. Fields, in order: J gene, V gene, D gene, clone size, CDR3 protein, CDR3 DNA. D genes are given only for firm matches. Where a row states a size, it is once, few, many or the class of an expanded clone; other rows omit it.

>TRBJ1-5|TRBV6-6|.|.
CTSKGGSNQPQHF
TGTACCAGCAAGGGCGGAAGCAATCAGCCCCAGCATTTT
>TRBJ2-7|TRBV29-1|.|.
CSVGHQKTYEQYF
TGCAGCGTTGGACACCAAAAGACCTACGAGCAGTACTTC
>TRBJ2-1|TRBV24-1|TRBD2|.
CAVRSNLAVENEQFF
TGTGCCGTACGTTCGAACCTAGCGGTCGAGAATGAGCAGTTCTTC
>TRBJ2-3|TRBV11-3|.|few
CASSLGAGERDTQYF
TGTGCCAGCAGCTTAGGGGCAGGGGAGAGAGATACGCAGTATTTT
>TRBJ1-3|TRBV6-5|.|once
CASSLQGSGNTIYF
TGTGCCAGCAGTTTACAGGGCTCTGGAAACACCATATATTTT
>TRBJ1-2|TRBV6-1|.|.
CASSAIGRKDGYTF
TGTGCCAGCAGCGCGATAGGGCGGAAGGATGGCTACACCTTC
>TRBJ1-1|TRBV6-6|.|few
CASSYFQGTEAFF
TGTGCCAGCAGTTACTTCCAGGGTACTGAAGCTTTCTTT
>TRBJ1-5|TRBV5-1|.|.
CASSFDSTNQPQHF
TGCGCCAGCAGCTTCGACTCAACCAATCAGCCCCAGCATTTT
>TRBJ2-1|TRBV20-1|TRBD2|.
CSARESGRASNEQFF
TGCAGTGCTAGAGAGTCCGGGAGGGCCTCGAATGAGCAGTTCTTC
>TRBJ2-3|TRBV11-2|.|many
CASSLSAIYTQYF
TGTGCCAGCAGCTTATCTGCAATATATACGCAGTATTTT
>TRBJ1-1|TRBV9|.|few
CASSVEAGARIF
TGTGCCAGCAGCGTTGAGGCAGGGGCGCGCATCTTT
>TRBJ2-7|TRBV6-1|TRBD1|once
CASRIGQGWNYEQYF
TGTGCCAGCAGAATTGGACAGGGCTGGAACTACGAGCAGTACTTC
>TRBJ2-5|TRBV15|.|.
CATSTPEAGGAQYF
TGTGCCACCAGCACCCCGGAGGCCGGAGGGGCCCAGTACTTC
>TRBJ2-1|TRBV6-2/TRBV6-3|.|many
CATRGWIGDNEQFF
TGTGCCACCCGCGGGTGGATCGGGGACAATGAGCAGTTCTTC
>TRBJ2-3|TRBV29-1|TRBD1|.
CSVLPGQGFTDTQYF
TGCAGCGTCCTACCGGGACAGGGTTTTACAGATACGCAGTATTTT
>TRBJ1-1|TRBV25-1|TRBD1|.
CASSEGGTGVPEAFF
TGTGCCAGCAGTGAAGGAGGGACAGGGGTTCCTGAAGCTTTCTTT
>TRBJ2-5|TRBV28|.|many
CASSSSRTKQETQYF
TGTGCCAGCAGCTCCTCTCGGACAAAACAAGAGACCCAGTACTTC
>TRBJ2-5|TRBV5-1|.|.
CASRVRGKETQYF
TGCGCCAGCAGGGTCAGGGGAAAAGAGACCCAGTACTTC
>TRBJ1-4|TRBV29-1|.|few
CSCRGTSNEKLFF
TGCAGCTGCCGCGGGACAAGCAATGAAAAACTGTTTTTT
>TRBJ2-5|TRBV6-5|TRBD2|many
CASSSGLAGGDVDQYF
TGTGCCAGCAGTTCCGGACTAGCGGGGGGGGATGTGGACCAGTACTTC
>TRBJ1-1|TRBV12-3/TRBV12-4|.|.
CASAGEGDTEAFF
TGTGCCAGCGCCGGGGAGGGGGACACTGAAGCTTTCTTT
>TRBJ2-7|TRBV25-1|.|.
CASRPTGTLRYEQYF
TGTGCCAGCAGACCCACCGGGACCCTTAGGTACGAGCAGTACTTC
>TRBJ1-1|TRBV7-8|.|few
CASSTPKGTTNTEAFF
TGTGCCAGCAGCACCCCGAAGGGGACTACGAACACTGAAGCTTTCTTT
>TRBJ2-1|TRBV7-6|.|.
CASSLEGGSFYNEQFF
TGTGCCAGCAGCTTAGAGGGGGGGAGTTTTTACAATGAGCAGTTCTTC
>TRBJ2-2|TRBV6-1|.|.
CASSLTGWDSGELFF
TGTGCCAGCTCCTTAACAGGGTGGGATTCCGGGGAGCTGTTTTTT
>TRBJ2-7|TRBV20-1|.|.
CSALDSGSSYEQYF
TGCAGTGCTCTTGACTCAGGGAGTTCCTACGAGCAGTACTTC
>TRBJ2-6|TRBV7-2|.|many
CASRPSGANVLTF
TGTGCCAGCAGACCCTCGGGGGCCAACGTCCTGACTTTC
>TRBJ2-1|TRBV5-1|TRBD1|few
CASSKDRGQFF
TGCGCCAGCAGCAAGGACAGGGGACAGTTCTTC
>TRBJ2-7|TRBV9|TRBD2|few
CASSPGWGGNSYEQYF
TGTGCCAGCAGCCCCGGTTGGGGGGGAAACTCCTACGAGCAGTACTTC
>TRBJ1-5|TRBV12-3/TRBV12-4|.|few
CASSYSGWGQPQHF
TGTGCCAGCAGCTATTCAGGGTGGGGTCAGCCCCAGCATTTT
>TRBJ2-3|TRBV7-3|TRBD2|few
CASRSILAGASGRTLRLTDTQYF
TGTGCCAGCAGGTCTATTCTAGCGGGAGCGAGCGGGAGGACTCTCAGACTCACAGATACGCAGTATTTT
>TRBJ2-7|TRBV24-1|TRBD1|few
CATSVSPLGQGVSYEQYF
TGTGCCACCAGTGTTTCCCCTCTTGGACAGGGCGTTAGCTACGAGCAGTACTTC
>TRBJ2-2|TRBV20-1|TRBD2|.
CSARDSGGGGGTGELFF
TGCAGTGCTAGAGATTCAGGCGGCGGGGGGGGCACCGGGGAGCTGTTTTTT
>TRBJ2-3|TRBV3-1|.|few
CASSPRDFSTDTQYF
TGTGCCAGCAGCCCGCGGGATTTCAGCACAGATACGCAGTATTTT
>TRBJ1-2|TRBV10-3|.|.
CAISGGNYGYTF
TGTGCCATCAGTGGCGGTAACTATGGCTACACCTTC
>TRBJ1-1|TRBV5-1|.|many
CASSTYRSSGTEAFF
TGCGCCAGCAGCACCTACAGGTCCTCCGGCACTGAAGCTTTCTTT
>TRBJ2-1|TRBV6-2/TRBV6-3|TRBD2|.
CASSYTRTSGRMDEQFF
TGTGCCAGCAGTTACACTAGGACTAGCGGGAGAATGGATGAGCAGTTCTTC
>TRBJ2-3|TRBV5-1|.|.
CASSFGHSDTQYF
TGCGCCAGCAGCTTTGGCCATTCAGATACGCAGTATTTT
>TRBJ2-3|TRBV11-3|.|many
CASSLGNSRTDTQYF
TGTGCCAGCAGCTTGGGGAACTCCCGCACAGATACGCAGTATTTT
>TRBJ1-2|TRBV3-1|.|many
CASSQGLGTSYGYTF
TGTGCCAGCAGCCAAGGCCTCGGGACCTCCTATGGCTACACCTTC
>TRBJ1-2|TRBV2|TRBD1|few
CASSQGAYGYTF
TGTGCCAGCAGCCAGGGGGCGTATGGCTACACCTTC
>TRBJ2-1|TRBV6-4|TRBD2|.
CASSDSTSGGANEQFF
TGTGCCAGCAGTGACTCGACTAGCGGGGGGGCCAATGAGCAGTTCTTC
>TRBJ1-1|TRBV18|TRBD1|many
CASSPTGDKTEAFF
TGTGCCAGCTCACCGACAGGGGACAAAACTGAAGCTTTCTTT
>TRBJ1-2|TRBV20-1|TRBD1|.
CSARDVGGQRTNYGYTF
TGCAGTGCTAGAGACGTGGGGGGACAGAGAACTAACTATGGCTACACCTTC
>TRBJ2-1|TRBV5-1|TRBD2|few
CASSPQGSGGYNEQFF
TGCGCCAGCAGTCCCCAGGGAAGCGGGGGGTACAATGAGCAGTTCTTC
>TRBJ1-2|TRBV7-9|TRBD1|many
CASSYPGTALLITF
TGTGCCAGCAGCTACCCCGGGACAGCCTTACTTATTACCTTC
>TRBJ2-3|TRBV29-1|TRBD2|many
CSGSSGGHSTDTQYF
TGCAGCGGATCTAGCGGGGGCCACAGCACAGATACGCAGTATTTT
>TRBJ2-1|TRBV28|TRBD2|many
CATDGSGSPYNEQFF
TGTGCCACCGACGGTAGCGGGAGCCCCTACAATGAGCAGTTCTTC
>TRBJ2-3|TRBV5-1|TRBD2|many
CASSTGTSGRSMLDTQYF
TGCGCCAGCTCGACCGGGACTAGCGGGAGGTCGATGCTAGATACGCAGTATTTT
>TRBJ1-6|TRBV7-9|.|.
CASSFPGWNSPLHF
TGTGCCAGCAGCTTCCCAGGATGGAATTCACCCCTCCACTTT
>TRBJ2-2|TRBV5-1|.|many
CASSLAGDRTGELFF
TGCGCCAGCAGCTTGGCCGGGGACCGGACCGGGGAGCTGTTTTTT
>TRBJ2-1|TRBV3-1|.|.
CASSRGDGYNEQFF
TGTGCCAGCAGCCGGGGGGACGGTTACAATGAGCAGTTCTTC
>TRBJ1-1|TRBV2|.|.
CASANRDTEAFF
TGTGCCAGCGCGAACAGGGACACTGAAGCTTTCTTT
>TRBJ2-7|TRBV15|TRBD1|.
CATSRSGTGGYEQYF
TGTGCCACCAGTCGTTCGGGGACAGGGGGTTACGAGCAGTACTTC
>TRBJ2-7|TRBV6-1|.|.
CASNSASNIYEQYF
TGTGCCAGCAACTCGGCTTCCAACATCTACGAGCAGTACTTC
>TRBJ1-3|TRBV2|.|.
CASSGQDISGNTIYF
TGTGCCAGCAGTGGACAGGATATCTCTGGAAACACCATATATTTT